Shown below are 18 T cell receptor beta chains from a single sample sequenced in a study of T cell clones after liver transplantation. TCRdb's copy holds only in-frame clones and misses some; the assay was immunoSEQ multiplex PCR. The table shows 55,000 to 75,000 clones, with 80% to 95% occurring only once. The source was CD4+ T cells from blood, collected around 27 months after liver transplant. The receptors come from a human patient who received a liver transplant. Some T cells may possibly be graft donor cells.

V usage is TRBV5-1 and J usage is TRBJ1-2; no reliable D call. Per germline, CDR1 SGHRS and CDR2 YFSETQ. The CDR3 length is 13 residues. Between the trimmed V and J ends, which lost 5 bases and 2 bases, there was a span of 10 bases. The chain's CDR3 is CASSTQDNYGYTF. CDR3 nucleotides: TGCGCCAGCAGTACTCAGGACAACTATGGCTACACCTTC.

This sequence joins TRBV25-1 and TRBJ1-1; 7 nucleotides match TRBD1. CDR1 MGHDK and CDR2 SYGVNS come from the germline V gene. Trimming at V came to 8 bases and at J to 7 bases, leaving 10 bases not matched to a gene. The length of the CDR3 is 13 residues. The CDR3 is CASVTRPGGEAFF. In DNA, the CDR3 is TGTGCCAGCGTGACTCGACCAGGGGGTGAAGCTTTCTTT.

J is TRBJ2-2 and V is TRBV4-1, with a weak D call TRBD2 (6 bases). This CDR3 comprises 15 residues. Trimming pared 0 bases from V and 6 bases from J, leaving 11 bases between. Germline assignment: CDR1 MGHRA and CDR2 YSYEKL. The CDR3 DNA is TGCGCCAGCAGCCAAGACCGGGACTTCCCCGGGGAGCTGTTTTTT. The encoded protein is CASSQDRDFPGELFF.

The gene calls are TRBV18 and TRBJ2-5; a possible D gene is TRBD2 (7 bases). Per the germline V gene, CDR1 is KGHSH and CDR2 is LQKENI. The CDR3 contains 15 residues. V lost 3 bases to trimming and J lost 4 bases, with 15 bases between them. CDR3 protein: CASSPLGGRGETQYF. CDR3 coding DNA: TGTGCCAGCTCACCCCTAGGGGGGAGGGGAGAGACCCAGTACTTC.

The chain is built from TRBV19 and TRBJ1-1; 10 bases are a match to TRBD1. The CDR3 contains 15 residues. CDR1 and CDR2 (germline): LNHDA, SQIVND (reference sequence). The junction had 6 bases not matched to a gene; V was cut back by 5 bases and J by 3 bases. The CDR3 sequence is CASSLRTGGDTEAFF. CDR3 bases: TGTGCCAGTAGTCTCCGGACAGGGGGGGACACTGAAGCTTTCTTT. The variable domain in full, with the rest retrieved from reference TRBV19 and TRBJ1-1, is DGGITQSPKYLFRKEGQNVTLSCEQNLNHDAMYWYRQDPGQGLRLIYYSQIVNDFQKGDIAEGYSVSREKKESFPLTVTSAQKNPTAFYLCASSLRTGGDTEAFFGQGTRLTVV.

The gene calls are TRBV9 and TRBJ2-7; TRBD1 agrees at 7 bases. The CDR3 extends over 15 amino acids. After removal of 2 bases from V and 3 bases from J, the junction contained 8 bases not matched to a gene. CDR1 and CDR2 from the germline V gene are SGDLS and YYNGEE. As DNA, the CDR3 is TGTGCCAGCAGCGTCTCCGGGACAGCTTTCTACGAGCAGTACTTC. Amino acids: CASSVSGTAFYEQYF.

The sample holds one count of this clone. The chain employs TRBV7-2 and TRBJ2-3, with D perhaps assigned TRBD1 or TRBD2 (5 bases each). Looked up from germline, CDR1 is SGHTA and CDR2 is FQGNSA. V lost 5 bases, J lost 2 bases, and 8 bases lay in between. The CDR3 runs to 13 residues. The CDR3 sequence: CASSPGATDTQYF. The CDR3, as DNA: TGTGCCAGCAGCCCCGGGGCCACAGATACGCAGTATTTT.

The V call is TRBV18, the J call TRBJ1-2, with a weak D call TRBD1 (6 bases). Germline CDR1 and CDR2: KGHSH and LQKENI. The V end was cut by 6 bases, the J end by 2 bases, with 10 bases between. This CDR3 has 13 residues. The CDR3 DNA sequence: TGTGCCAGCTCGTCCACAGGGAACTATGGCTACACCTTC. Its protein is CASSSTGNYGYTF.

The rearrangement uses TRBV5-1 and TRBJ2-1; 7 positions match TRBD2. Germline V CDR1 and CDR2: SGHRS, YFSETQ. This CDR3 is built from 14 residues. V lost 4 bases to trimming and J lost 10 bases; unmatched junction nucleotides: 11. CDR3 nucleotide sequence: TGCGCCAGCAGCCCACCTAGCGGTGGGGGGGAGCAGTTCTTC. It codes for CASSPPSGGGEQFF. Based on the CDR3 plus reference TRBV5-1 and TRBJ2-1, the full variable domain is KAGVTQTPRYLIKTRGQQVTLSCSPISGHRSVSWYQQTPGQGLQFLFEYFSETQRNKGNFPGRFSGRQFSNSRSEMNVSTLELGDSALYLCASSPPSGGGEQFFGPGTRLTVL.

The chain uses TRBV27 and TRBJ2-1; 9 bases match TRBD2. Per germline, CDR1 MNHEY and CDR2 SMNVEV (reference sequence). The CDR3 is made up of 16 amino acids. V gave up 6 bases and J gave up 2 bases; unmatched junction bases: 8. The CDR3, as DNA: TGTGCCAGCAGCCATATTGCGGGGGGGCCCTACAATGAGCAGTTCTTC. It yields the protein CASSHIAGGPYNEQFF.

The chain carries TRBV4-1 and TRBJ1-2, with D hard to call. The CDR3 has 15 residues. V was shortened by 0 bases and J by 2 bases, with 10 bases between the two germline ends. Germline assignment: CDR1 MGHRA and CDR2 YSYEKL. CDR3 sequence (DNA): TGCGCCAGCAGCCAAGATCAGAGGACGAACTATGGCTACACCTTC. Translation: CASSQDQRTNYGYTF.

The chain links TRBV7-9 to TRBJ1-2; 8 bases align to TRBD1. CDR3 length equals 15 residues. Germline CDR1 and CDR2: SEHNR and FQNEAQ (reference sequence). The V segment lost 1 base and the J segment 4 bases; nucleotides outside the gene matches: 5. CDR3 sequence reads: CASSLEGQVSYGYTF. The CDR3 nucleotides read TGTGCCAGCAGCTTAGAGGGACAGGTTAGCTATGGCTACACCTTC.

The chain uses TRBV9 and TRBJ2-3; the D gene is possibly TRBD2 (6 bases). The CDR3 is made up of 15 amino acids. Trimming pared 0 bases from V and 3 bases from J, leaving 11 bases between. CDR1 and CDR2 from the germline V gene are SGDLS and YYNGEE. The DNA of the CDR3 is TGTGCCAGCAGCGTAGCGGGGGATCGGACAGATACGCAGTATTTT. Residues: CASSVAGDRTDTQYF.

The rearrangement joins TRBV2 to TRBJ2-7; 9 bases map to TRBD2. V was pared by 1 base and J by 3 bases, with 4 bases of the junction left unmatched. The germline V gene has CDR1 SNHLY and CDR2 FYNNEI. The CDR3 extends over 15 amino acids. CDR3 DNA sequence: TGTGCCAGCAGTGAAGGTCTAGCGGGGAACTACGAGCAGTACTTC. It yields the protein CASSEGLAGNYEQYF. Supplemented by reference TRBV2 and TRBJ2-7, the full variable domain reads EPEVTQTPSHQVTQMGQEVILRCVPISNHLYFYWYRQILGQKVEFLVSFYNNEISEKSEIFDDQFSVERPDGSNFTLKIRSTKLEDSAMYFCASSEGLAGNYEQYFGPGTRLTVT.

The chain employs TRBV5-5 and TRBJ2-7; tentatively, D is TRBD1 or TRBD2 (5 bases each). Germline lookup yields CDR1 SGHKS and CDR2 YYEKEE (reference sequence). The CDR3 runs 15 residues. V lost 1 base and J lost 2, with 13 bases in between. CDR3 DNA sequence: TGTGCCAGCAGCTTGACAGGTACGGGGCCCTACGAGCAGTACTTC. Translating it yields CASSLTGTGPYEQYF.

The rearrangement links TRBV28 to TRBJ1-5; D may be TRBD1 (6 bases). The CDR3 extends over 15 amino acids. V lost 3 bases, J lost 6 bases, and 15 bases lay in between. CDR1 MDHEN and CDR2 SYDVKM come from the germline V gene. This chain's CDR3 is CASSFLGGRGQPQHF. The CDR3 DNA reads as TGTGCCAGCAGTTTTCTCGGGGGCCGGGGTCAGCCCCAGCATTTT. The full variable domain, its missing parts supplied by reference TRBV28 and TRBJ1-5, is DVKVTQSSRYLVKRTGEKVFLECVQDMDHENMFWYRQDPGLGLRLIYFSYDVKMKEKGDIPEGYSVSREKKERFSLILESASTNQTSMYLCASSFLGGRGQPQHFGDGTRLSIL.

This clone has just one count. The V gene is TRBV19, the J gene TRBJ2-7; TRBD1 or TRBD2 may be the D gene (5 bases each). The CDR3 spans 15 residues. V dropped 1 base and J dropped 0 bases, with 10 bases sitting between them. Germline V gene lookup returns CDR1 LNHDA and CDR2 SQIVND (reference sequence). CDR3 loop: CASSIVEGSSYEQYF. The CDR3 DNA sequence: TGTGCCAGTAGTATAGTAGAGGGGAGCTCCTACGAGCAGTACTTC. The entire variable domain, with the rest obtained from reference TRBV19 and TRBJ2-7, is as follows: DGGITQSPKYLFRKEGQNVTLSCEQNLNHDAMYWYRQDPGQGLRLIYYSQIVNDFQKGDIAEGYSVSREKKESFPLTVTSAQKNPTAFYLCASSIVEGSSYEQYFGPGTRLTVT.

The gene calls are TRBV2 and TRBJ2-2, with 8 nucleotides matching TRBD1. CDR1 is SNHLY, CDR2 FYNNEI, per germline. The CDR3 is 16 residues long. The trim removed 2 bases at V and 2 bases at J, leaving 4 bases unmatched. The CDR3 loop reads CASSEQGASNTGELFF. The CDR3 region has the DNA TGTGCCAGCAGTGAACAGGGGGCGTCTAACACCGGGGAGCTGTTTTTT. Using reference TRBV2 and TRBJ2-2 for the parts outside the CDR3, the full variable domain is EPEVTQTPSHQVTQMGQEVILRCVPISNHLYFYWYRQILGQKVEFLVSFYNNEISEKSEIFDDQFSVERPDGSNFTLKIRSTKLEDSAMYFCASSEQGASNTGELFFGEGSRLTVL.